These 9 T cell receptor beta chains were sequenced from one sample in a study of T cell responses to AZD1222 COVID-19 vaccine. TCRdb's copy holds only in-frame clones and misses some; the assay was immunoSEQ multiplex PCR. This table holds about 130,000 clones, 70% to 90% found once. The sequenced sample was peripheral blood, obtained on day 0 of AZD1222 vaccination. The receptors were gathered from an adult in good health.

This clone was counted a single time. CDR3 residues: CATSREEGNTEAFF. The DNA for the CDR3 is TGTGCCACCAGCAGAGAGGAGGGGAACACTGAAGCTTTCTTT. This chain uses TRBV15 with TRBJ1-1; D call uncertain. This CDR3 is 14 amino acids long. The V gene lost 0 bases and the J gene lost 1 base, with 6 bases spanning the gap. CDR1 and CDR2 (germline): LNHNV, YYDKDF (reference sequence).

This clone occurred once. The J gene is TRBJ1-5, the V gene TRBV20-1; D gene uncertain. The germline CDR1 and CDR2 sequences are DFQATT and SNEGSKA (reference sequence). V shed 3 bases and J shed 4 bases, with 7 bases lying between them. The CDR3 runs to 12 residues. The CDR3 DNA reads TGCAGTGCTAGTAACGTAAATCAGCCCCAGCATTTT. Translating it yields CSASNVNQPQHF.

The rearrangement joins TRBV11-2 to TRBJ2-5; tentatively, D is TRBD2 (5 bases). Germline values: CDR1 SGHAT, CDR2 FQNNGV. This CDR3 has 14 residues. Trimming cost V 5 bases and J 2 bases, with 12 bases left between them. CDR3 protein: CASSLRGLQETQYF. The CDR3 DNA reads as TGTGCCAGCAGCCTTAGAGGGTTACAAGAGACCCAGTACTTC.

The J gene is TRBJ1-5, the V gene TRBV7-2; D perhaps matches TRBD1 (6 bases). V dropped 1 base and J dropped 1 base, with 8 bases sitting between them. This CDR3 has 15 residues. CDR1 SGHTA and CDR2 FQGNSA come from the germline V gene. CDR3 residues: CASSLGGASNQPQHF. The DNA of the CDR3 is TGTGCCAGCAGCTTAGGGGGGGCGAGCAATCAGCCCCAGCATTTT.

V and J are TRBV29-1 and TRBJ2-4; 9 bases map to TRBD2. J was trimmed by 0 bases and V by 1 base; bases with no gene match: 1. Germline V gene data show CDR1 as SQVTM and CDR2 as ANQGSEA. The CDR3 has 15 amino acids. CDR3 region: CSVEGLAVAKNIQYF. The CDR3 DNA sequence: TGCAGCGTTGAAGGACTAGCGGTAGCCAAAAACATTCAGTACTTC. Based on the CDR3 plus reference TRBV29-1 and TRBJ2-4, the full variable domain is SAVISQKPSRDICQRGTSLTIQCQVDSQVTMMFWYRQQPGQSLTLIATANQGSEATYESGFVIDKFPISRPNLTFSTLTVSNMSPEDSSIYLCSVEGLAVAKNIQYFGAGTRLSVL.

The chain uses TRBV18 and TRBJ1-3, with 8 nucleotides matching TRBD1. Looked up from germline, CDR1 is KGHSH and CDR2 is LQKENI. Trimming at V came to 0 bases and at J to 2 bases, leaving 3 bases not matched to a gene. This CDR3 contains 16 residues. In DNA, the CDR3 is TGTGCCAGCTCACCACCTACAGGGGGACCTGGAAACACCATATATTTT. Translation gives CASSPPTGGPGNTIYF.

This chain links TRBV29-1 with TRBJ2-1; 10 bases align to TRBD2. The length of the CDR3 is 18 residues. The germline CDR1 and CDR2 sequences are SQVTM and ANQGSEA. The V and J ends lost 7 bases and 8 bases, in that order; junction bases with no gene match: 23. CDR3 nucleotide sequence: TGCAGCGCCTCCGGGACTTCCCGGACTAGCGGCCTCTTTGATGAGCAGTTCTTC. This gives the protein CSASGTSRTSGLFDEQFF.

This chain uses TRBV28 with TRBJ2-3, with 10 bases lining up with TRBD2. Looked up from germline, CDR1 is MDHEN and CDR2 is SYDVKM. This CDR3 has 15 residues. The V and J ends lost 3 bases and 2 bases, in that order; junction bases with no gene match: 2. The CDR3 loop is CASSFSGGPTDTQYF. In DNA, the CDR3 is TGTGCCAGCAGTTTTAGCGGGGGGCCCACAGATACGCAGTATTTT.

This chain links TRBV12-3 or TRBV12-4 with TRBJ1-4, with 8 bases that match TRBD1. V trimming: 5 bases; J trimming: 7 bases; junction bases outside the gene matches: 3. This CDR3 has 13 amino acids. CDR3 sequence reads: CASSMGQVEKLFF. The DNA for the CDR3 is TGTGCCAGCAGTATGGGACAGGTTGAAAAACTGTTTTTT.